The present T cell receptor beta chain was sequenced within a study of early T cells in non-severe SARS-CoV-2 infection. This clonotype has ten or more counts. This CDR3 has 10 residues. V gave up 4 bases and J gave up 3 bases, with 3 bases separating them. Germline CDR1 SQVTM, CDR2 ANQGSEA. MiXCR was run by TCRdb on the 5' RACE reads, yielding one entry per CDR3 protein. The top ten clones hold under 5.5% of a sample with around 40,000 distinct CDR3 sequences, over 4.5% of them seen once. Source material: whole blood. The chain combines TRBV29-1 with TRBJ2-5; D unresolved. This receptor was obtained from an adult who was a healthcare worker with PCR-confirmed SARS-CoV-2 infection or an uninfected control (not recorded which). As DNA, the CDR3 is TGCAGCGTTGCGGAAGAGACCCAGTACTTC. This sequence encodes CSVAEETQYF. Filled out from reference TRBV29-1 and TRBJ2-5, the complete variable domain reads SAVISQKPSRDICQRGTSLTIQCQVDSQVTMMFWYRQQPGQSLTLIATANQGSEATYESGFVIDKFPISRPNLTFSTLTVSNMSPEDSSIYLCSVAEETQYFGPGTRLLVL.